The clone carrying this T cell receptor (beta chain) has ten or more counts. Its specificity is unknown. The sample belongs to a study of Graves' ophthalmopathy and Graves' hyperthyroidism. Findings of the study overall: Blood also carried most expanded thyroid clonotypes exceeding 0.001 frequency.

Clinicians made diagnoses from clinical symptoms, serum thyroxine, TRAb, thyroid ultrasound and orbital computed tomography. The authors used Ficoll-Paque density gradient centrifugation to separate PBMCs. The input was around 9.9 ml of fresh peripheral blood. The TCR beta CDR3 regions underwent amplification from RNA transcripts. Second-round multiplex PCR came after first-round RT-PCR with HTBI primers. Using its own MiXCR run on the multiplex PCR reads, TCRdb lists one record per CDR3 protein. The table has over 450,000 distinct CDR3 sequences, approximately 15% seen once. The sample consisted of blood. The sequence came from a woman in her 30s with Graves' ophthalmopathy.

The CDR3 sequence is CASSLGQALNTEAFF. CDR3 nucleotide sequence: TGCGCCAGCAGCTTGGGACAGGCCCTGAACACTGAAGCTTTCTTT. The chain couples TRBV5-1 to TRBJ1-1; D perhaps matches TRBD1 (6 bases). Germline CDR1 reads SGHRS; CDR2 reads YFSETQ. Trimming shortened V by 0 bases and J by 0 bases, and 9 bases separated the two germline ends. This CDR3 spans 15 amino acids. Filled out from reference TRBV5-1 and TRBJ1-1, the complete variable domain reads KAGVTQTPRYLIKTRGQQVTLSCSPISGHRSVSWYQQTPGQGLQFLFEYFSETQRNKGNFPGRFSGRQFSNSRSEMNVSTLELGDSALYLCASSLGQALNTEAFFGQGTRLTVV.